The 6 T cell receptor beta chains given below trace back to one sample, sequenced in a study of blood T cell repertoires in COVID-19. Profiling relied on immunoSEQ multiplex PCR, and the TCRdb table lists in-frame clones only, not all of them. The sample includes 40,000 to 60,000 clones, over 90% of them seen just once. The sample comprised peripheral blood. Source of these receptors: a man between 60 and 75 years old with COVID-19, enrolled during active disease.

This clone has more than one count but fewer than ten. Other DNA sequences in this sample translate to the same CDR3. The CDR3 nucleotides read TGTGCCAGCAGCCAAGCATGGGCGAACACTGAAGCTTTCTTT. As protein: CASSQAWANTEAFF. The V call is TRBV3-1 (or the pseudogene TRBV3-2), the J call TRBJ1-1; D not certain. The CDR3 sequence is 14 residues long. The V gene lost 1 base and the J gene lost 1 base, with 7 bases spanning the gap. Per germline, CDR1 LGHDT and CDR2 YNNKEL (reference sequence).

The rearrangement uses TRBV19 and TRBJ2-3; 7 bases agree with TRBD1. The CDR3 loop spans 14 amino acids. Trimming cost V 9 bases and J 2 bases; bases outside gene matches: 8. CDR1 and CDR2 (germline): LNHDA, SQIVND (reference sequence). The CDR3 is CASRTGPYTDTQYF. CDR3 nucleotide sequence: TGTGCCAGCAGGACAGGTCCCTACACAGATACGCAGTATTTT.

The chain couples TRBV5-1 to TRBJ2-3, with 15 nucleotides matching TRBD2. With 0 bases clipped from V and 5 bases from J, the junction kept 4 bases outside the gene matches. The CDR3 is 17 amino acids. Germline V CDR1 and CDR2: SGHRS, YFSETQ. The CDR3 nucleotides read TGCGCCAGCAGCTTGGTGGGACTAGCGGGAGGAGGAGATACGCAGTATTTT. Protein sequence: CASSLVGLAGGGDTQYF.

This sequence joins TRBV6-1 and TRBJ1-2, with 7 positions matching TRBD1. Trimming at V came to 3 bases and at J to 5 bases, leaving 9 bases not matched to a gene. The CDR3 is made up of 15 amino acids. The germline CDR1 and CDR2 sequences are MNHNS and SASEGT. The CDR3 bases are TGTGCCAGCAGTGAGTCCACAGGGGAGCGGTATGGCTACACCTTC. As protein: CASSESTGERYGYTF.

The CDR3 nucleotides are TGTGCCAGCAGCACCGAACGCATAGAACCGTTAGTGTACAATGAGCAGTTCTTC. It translates to CASSTERIEPLVYNEQFF. This chain connects TRBV27 to TRBJ2-1; D ambiguous. This CDR3 has 18 amino acids. Germline CDR1 MNHEY, CDR2 SMNVEV (reference sequence). V lost 6 bases and J lost 4, with 25 bases in between.

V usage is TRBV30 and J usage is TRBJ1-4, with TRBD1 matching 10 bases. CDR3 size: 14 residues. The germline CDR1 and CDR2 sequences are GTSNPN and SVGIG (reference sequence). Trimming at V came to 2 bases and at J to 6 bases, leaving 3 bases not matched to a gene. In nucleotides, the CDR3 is TGTGCCTGGAGTTCGGGGACAGGGGATGAAAAACTGTTTTTT. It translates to CAWSSGTGDEKLFF.